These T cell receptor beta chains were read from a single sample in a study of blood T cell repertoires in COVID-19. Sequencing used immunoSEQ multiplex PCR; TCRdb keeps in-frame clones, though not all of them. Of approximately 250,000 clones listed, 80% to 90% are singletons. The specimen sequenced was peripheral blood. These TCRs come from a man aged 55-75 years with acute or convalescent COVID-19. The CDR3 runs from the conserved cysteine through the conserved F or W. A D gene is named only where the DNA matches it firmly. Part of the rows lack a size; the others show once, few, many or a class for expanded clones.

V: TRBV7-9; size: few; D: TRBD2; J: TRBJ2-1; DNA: TGTGCCAGCAGCTTAAGCAGGGCGGGAGGGTACAATGAGCAGTTCTTC; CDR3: CASSLSRAGGYNEQFF
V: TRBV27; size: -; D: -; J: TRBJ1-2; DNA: TGTGCCAGCAGGGCACAGGCCCATGGCTACACCTTC; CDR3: CASRAQAHGYTF
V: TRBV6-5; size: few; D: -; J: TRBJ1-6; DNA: TGTGCCAGCAGTCTTGGTCGGTCCTATAATTCACCCCTCCACTTT; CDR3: CASSLGRSYNSPLHF
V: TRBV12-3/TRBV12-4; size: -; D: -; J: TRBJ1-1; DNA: TGTGCCAGCAGTCGGGACATGAACACTGAAGCTTTCTTT; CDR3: CASSRDMNTEAFF
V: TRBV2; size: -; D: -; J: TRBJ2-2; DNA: TGTGCCAGCCGCTGGCGGGGTAACACCGGGGAGCTGTTTTTT; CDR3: CASRWRGNTGELFF
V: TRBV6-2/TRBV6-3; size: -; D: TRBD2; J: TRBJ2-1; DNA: TGTGCCAGCAGTTATAGCAGAGCGGGAGGTGAGGATGAGCAGTTCTTC; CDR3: CASSYSRAGGEDEQFF
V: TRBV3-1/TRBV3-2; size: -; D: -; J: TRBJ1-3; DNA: TGTGCCAGCAGCCAACAAGTGGGAGGGGGCTCTGGAAACACCATATATTTT; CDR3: CASSQQVGGGSGNTIYF
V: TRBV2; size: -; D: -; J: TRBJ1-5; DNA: TGTGCCAGCGAGCAGGGCCGGGTGGGCGATCAGCCCCAGCATTTT; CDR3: CASEQGRVGDQPQHF
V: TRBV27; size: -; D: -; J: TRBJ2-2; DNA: TGTGCCAGCAGTTCAGGGATGAACACCGGGGAGCTGTTTTTT; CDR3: CASSSGMNTGELFF
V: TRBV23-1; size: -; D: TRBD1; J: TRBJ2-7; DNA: TGCGCCAGCAGTCTCGGACAGGGGGCTACGAGCTCCTACGAGCAGTACTTC; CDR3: CASSLGQGATSSYEQYF